The present entry profiles one T cell receptor beta chain with its context. TCRdb re-called the 5' RACE reads with MiXCR, one entry per CDR3 protein. In the table there are about 900,000 distinct CDR3 sequences, around an eighth of which are singletons. The data derive from a study of identical twins. V lost 0 bases to trimming and J lost 1 base; unmatched junction nucleotides: 1. The CDR3 sequence is 16 residues long. From germline, CDR1 is LGHNA and CDR2 YNFKEQ. The data were also submitted as part of a second study, on yellow fever vaccine responses in identical twins.

The sequence derives from a woman under 30 in good health. The chain is built from TRBV4-2 and TRBJ2-1, with 9 bases that match TRBD2. The sequencing sample was made of PBMCs. In DNA form, the CDR3 reads TGTGCCAGCAGCCAAGAAAGCGGGGGGTCCTACAATGAGCAGTTCTTC. Amino acid sequence: CASSQESGGSYNEQFF.